These 26 T cell receptor beta chains were sequenced from one sample in a study of beta chain features in type 1 diabetes. Of the isolated RNA, all was reverse transcribed, and so the sequenced material was expressed TCRB transcripts. Sequencing used immunoSEQ multiplex PCR; TCRdb keeps in-frame clones, though not all of them. The sample lists about 290,000 clones, 8% occurring once. The sequenced sample was central memory CD4+ T cells from blood. The receptor set was obtained from a woman aged 18 to 35 in good health.

This clone was seen only a few times. The chain couples TRBV7-2 to TRBJ2-7; maybe TRBD2 (6 bases). V dropped 6 bases and J dropped 6 bases, with 15 bases sitting between them. Germline lookup yields CDR1 SGHTA and CDR2 FQGNSA. The CDR3 loop spans 13 amino acids. The DNA for the CDR3 is TGTGCCAGCAGGCCCGGGGGACGTGGCGAGCAGTACTTC. Translation gives CASRPGGRGEQYF.

The rearrangement links TRBV6-5 to TRBJ2-3; D not resolved. The CDR3 is 15 amino acids. Germline CDR1 is MNHEY and CDR2 is SVGAGI. V dropped 2 bases and J dropped 0 bases, with 9 bases sitting between them. CDR3 DNA: TGTGCCAGCAGTTACGTGTCACCAAGCACAGATACGCAGTATTTT. Translation gives CASSYVSPSTDTQYF.

The chain couples TRBV29-1 to TRBJ1-4, with 8 nucleotides matching TRBD1. There are 12 residues in the CDR3. The V gene's germline CDR1 is SQVTM and CDR2 ANQGSEA. V lost 5 bases, J lost 11 bases, and 7 bases stayed unmatched. The CDR3 protein is CSVTTGVGKLFF. In DNA form, the CDR3 reads TGCAGCGTTACGACAGGGGTGGGCAAACTGTTTTTT. Full variable domain (missing parts from reference TRBV29-1 and TRBJ1-4): SAVISQKPSRDICQRGTSLTIQCQVDSQVTMMFWYRQQPGQSLTLIATANQGSEATYESGFVIDKFPISRPNLTFSTLTVSNMSPEDSSIYLCSVTTGVGKLFFGSGTQLSVL.

The chain carries TRBV2 and TRBJ2-5, with TRBD2 matching 9 bases. Unmatched junction bases numbered 12, after V lost 2 bases and J lost 2 bases. Germline loops: CDR1 SNHLY, CDR2 FYNNEI. There are 18 residues in the CDR3. The DNA of the CDR3 is TGTGCCAGCAGTGAAAAGAATCGCGGGGGGGCCAGGCAAGAGACCCAGTACTTC. Translation: CASSEKNRGGARQETQYF.

In this sample, this clone turned up a few times. The chain combines TRBV27 with TRBJ1-2; TRBD1 matches at 10 bases. Germline CDR1 is MNHEY and CDR2 is SMNVEV (reference sequence). This CDR3 comprises 14 residues. The V and J ends lost 6 bases and 7 bases, in that order; junction bases with no gene match: 8. The CDR3 region is CASSARQGAFGYTF. As DNA, the CDR3 is TGTGCCAGCAGCGCTAGACAGGGGGCTTTTGGCTACACCTTC.

This clone appeared a few times. This sequence joins TRBV18 and TRBJ2-1; weak D call: TRBD2 (6 bases). Germline loops: CDR1 KGHSH, CDR2 LQKENI. Trimming shortened V by 5 bases and J by 10 bases, and 21 bases separated the two germline ends. The CDR3 has 15 amino acids. The CDR3 nucleotides read TGTGCCAGCTCATCGGGACTGCTGAACGCCCCCGAGCAGTTCTTC. It is translated as CASSSGLLNAPEQFF.

This clone has a count of ten or more. The chain has TRBV29-1 and TRBJ1-2, with no clear D. The CDR3 has 13 residues. Trimming removed 7 bases at V and 5 bases at J, with 17 bases between. CDR1 and CDR2 from the germline V gene are SQVTM and ANQGSEA. The CDR3 loop reads CSAQEPPSYGYTF. As DNA, the CDR3 is TGCAGCGCGCAGGAGCCGCCCTCTTATGGCTACACCTTC. The complete variable domain, with remaining parts taken from reference TRBV29-1 and TRBJ1-2, reads SAVISQKPSRDICQRGTSLTIQCQVDSQVTMMFWYRQQPGQSLTLIATANQGSEATYESGFVIDKFPISRPNLTFSTLTVSNMSPEDSSIYLCSAQEPPSYGYTFGSGTRLTVV.

This clone was detected a few times. The V and J genes are TRBV6-1 and TRBJ1-5, with 9 bases fitting TRBD1. Germline V CDR1 and CDR2: MNHNS, SASEGT. This CDR3 contains 15 residues. The trim removed 2 bases at V and 5 bases at J, leaving 4 bases unmatched. CDR3 sequence: CASSEQDRGYQPQHF. CDR3 DNA: TGTGCCAGCAGTGAACAGGACAGGGGTTATCAGCCCCAGCATTTT.

This clone has only a few counts. V usage is TRBV30 and J usage is TRBJ2-7; 8 bases are a match to TRBD2. The CDR3 loop spans 13 amino acids. Germline trimming cut 5 bases from V and 2 bases from J; bases unmatched to any gene: 5. Looked up from germline, CDR1 is GTSNPN and CDR2 is SVGIG (reference sequence). CDR3 bases: TGTGCCTGGCGCGGGAGGCCTACCTACGAGCAGTACTTC. This translates into CAWRGRPTYEQYF.

The rearrangement joins TRBV6-5 to TRBJ1-6; 8 positions agree with TRBD1. After removal of 2 bases from V and 10 bases from J, the junction contained 10 bases not matched to a gene. The CDR3 runs 16 residues. Germline values: CDR1 MNHEY, CDR2 SVGAGI. CDR3 DNA sequence: TGTGCCAGCAGTTACCGACAGGGGAGTACAGGGTCACCCCTCCACTTT. Amino acids: CASSYRQGSTGSPLHF.

The chain recombines TRBV28 with TRBJ2-3; 11 bases line up with TRBD1. V was clipped by 5 bases and J by 8 bases; unmatched bases: 9. Germline assignment: CDR1 MDHEN and CDR2 SYDVKM. This CDR3 is built from 15 residues. DNA for the CDR3: TGTGCCAGCAGTCCACAGGACAGGGGGCGGACTACGCAGTATTTT. Protein sequence: CASSPQDRGRTTQYF.

This chain connects TRBV5-1 to TRBJ2-3; D unresolved. This CDR3 has 16 amino acids. Trimming removed 4 bases from V and 1 base from J, with 16 bases in between. Germline V gives CDR1 SGHRS, CDR2 YFSETQ. CDR3 region: CASSPVGYSRTDTQYF. The CDR3 region has the DNA TGCGCCAGCAGCCCAGTGGGCTACTCACGCACAGATACGCAGTATTTT.

This chain connects TRBV9 to TRBJ1-1; TRBD1 might be the D (5 bases). V dropped 3 bases and J dropped 1 base, with 10 bases sitting between them. The CDR3 loop spans 14 amino acids. CDR1 and CDR2 (germline): SGDLS, YYNGEE. The CDR3 nucleotides read TGTGCCAGCAGCGCCCAGGGATCGAACACTGAAGCTTTCTTT. This sequence encodes CASSAQGSNTEAFF. The whole variable domain, filled in from reference TRBV9 and TRBJ1-1, reads DSGVTQTPKHLITATGQRVTLRCSPRSGDLSVYWYQQSLDQGLQFLIQYYNGEERAKGNILERFSAQQFPDLHSELNLSSLELGDSALYFCASSAQGSNTEAFFGQGTRLTVV.

The chain carries TRBV9 and TRBJ2-3, with 10 bases aligning to TRBD2. This CDR3 has 13 residues. Trimming at V came to 4 bases and at J to 9 bases, leaving 5 bases not matched to a gene. The V gene's germline CDR1 is SGDLS and CDR2 YYNGEE. CDR3 protein: CASSIPAGGTQYF. In DNA, the CDR3 is TGTGCCAGCAGCATCCCAGCGGGGGGGACGCAGTATTTT. The full variable domain, its missing parts supplied by reference TRBV9 and TRBJ2-3, is DSGVTQTPKHLITATGQRVTLRCSPRSGDLSVYWYQQSLDQGLQFLIQYYNGEERAKGNILERFSAQQFPDLHSELNLSSLELGDSALYFCASSIPAGGTQYFGPGTRLTVL.

This clone occurred a few times. The genes are TRBV7-9 and TRBJ1-3; TRBD1 aligns across 7 bases. V gave up 7 bases and J gave up 1 base; unmatched junction bases: 1. Germline assignment: CDR1 SEHNR and CDR2 FQNEAQ (reference sequence). This CDR3 has 13 amino acids. CDR3 DNA sequence: TGTGCCAGCAAGACAGGGTCTGGAAACACCATATATTTT. Protein sequence: CASKTGSGNTIYF. The variable domain in full, with the rest retrieved from reference TRBV7-9 and TRBJ1-3, is DTGVSQNPRHKITKRGQNVTFRCDPISEHNRLYWYRQTLGQGPEFLTYFQNEAQLEKSRLLSDRFSAERPKGSFSTLEIQRTEQGDSAMYLCASKTGSGNTIYFGEGSWLTVV.

There are a few counts of this clone. The chain is built from TRBV19 and TRBJ1-1, with D maybe TRBD1 (5 bases). This CDR3 region has 13 residues. The V end lost 3 bases, the J end lost 4 bases, and 9 bases lay between the germline ends. Germline lookup yields CDR1 LNHDA and CDR2 SQIVND (reference sequence). CDR3 DNA sequence: TGTGCCAGTAGTATCAAGGGGAGCACTGAAGCTTTCTTT. This sequence encodes CASSIKGSTEAFF.

V usage is TRBV25-1 and J usage is TRBJ2-3, with D perhaps TRBD2 (5 bases). The ends were cut back, 9 bases at V and 2 bases at J, with 12 bases in the middle. The CDR3 length is 13 residues. Germline V gene data show CDR1 as MGHDK and CDR2 as SYGVNS. DNA for the CDR3: TGTGCCAGTCTACGGACTTACACAGATACGCAGTATTTT. It yields the protein CASLRTYTDTQYF.

The rearrangement uses TRBV28 and TRBJ2-7; TRBD1 or TRBD2 may be the D gene (5 bases each). Trimming stripped 5 bases from V and 6 bases from J, with 20 bases between. CDR1 MDHEN and CDR2 SYDVKM come from the germline V gene. This CDR3 has 15 amino acids. In DNA, the CDR3 is TGTGCCAGCAGTAGCGCGGTTTGGGGGTTGGTCGAGCAGTACGTC. This gives the protein CASSSAVWGLVEQYV.

This clone was counted only a few times. The rearrangement joins TRBV29-1 to TRBJ1-4; 9 nucleotides align to TRBD1. CDR3 length: 17 residues. Germline-derived CDR1 and CDR2 are SQVTM and ANQGSEA. The trim removed 7 bases at V and 5 bases at J, leaving 17 bases unmatched. The CDR3 region has the DNA TGCAGCGCCCCAAGTGGGACAGGGTCTAGGTTAAATGAAAAACTGTTTTTT. Amino acid sequence: CSAPSGTGSRLNEKLFF.

The chain is built from TRBV11-3 and TRBJ2-4; no clear D gene. V lost 4 bases to trimming and J lost 1 base, with 8 bases between them. The CDR3 extends over 14 amino acids. CDR1 is SGHNT and CDR2 is YENEEA in the germline V gene. The CDR3 region is CASSSIRAKNIQYF. The CDR3 bases are TGTGCCAGCAGCTCCATAAGGGCCAAAAACATTCAGTACTTC.

The gene calls are TRBV19 and TRBJ1-1; D is ambiguous. V was clipped by 4 bases and J by 0 bases, with 6 bases between them. CDR3 size: 13 residues. Germline V gives CDR1 LNHDA, CDR2 SQIVND (reference sequence). The chain's CDR3 is CASSKQVNTEAFF. The CDR3 DNA reads TGTGCCAGTAGTAAGCAAGTGAACACTGAAGCTTTCTTT. Drawing the rest from reference TRBV19 and TRBJ1-1, the complete variable domain is DGGITQSPKYLFRKEGQNVTLSCEQNLNHDAMYWYRQDPGQGLRLIYYSQIVNDFQKGDIAEGYSVSREKKESFPLTVTSAQKNPTAFYLCASSKQVNTEAFFGQGTRLTVV.

This clone was observed a few times. The rearrangement uses TRBV11-2 and TRBJ2-5, with a weak D call TRBD2 (7 bases). Trimming shortened V by 1 base and J by 3 bases, and 9 bases separated the two germline ends. Germline V CDR1 and CDR2: SGHAT, FQNNGV. The CDR3 is made up of 14 amino acids. This CDR3 reads CASSLAGGKETQYF. In DNA, the CDR3 is TGTGCCAGCAGCTTAGCGGGGGGCAAAGAGACCCAGTACTTC. The whole variable domain, filled in from reference TRBV11-2 and TRBJ2-5, reads EAGVAQSPRYKIIEKRQSVAFWCNPISGHATLYWYQQILGQGPKLLIQFQNNGVVDDSQLPKDRFSAERLKGVDSTLKIQPAKLEDSAVYLCASSLAGGKETQYFGPGTRLLVL.

This clone came up a few times. J is TRBJ1-2 and V is TRBV6-5; D is unclear. CDR1 and CDR2 from the germline V gene are MNHEY and SVGAGI. The CDR3 runs to 11 residues. V lost 6 bases to trimming and J lost 5 bases, with 7 bases between them. CDR3: CASRGSYGYTF. The CDR3 nucleotides read TGTGCCAGCAGGGGGTCTTATGGCTACACCTTC.

V gene TRBV7-2 combines with J gene TRBJ2-3; D remains ambiguous. The CDR3 spans 13 residues. Trimming stripped 1 base from V and 2 bases from J, with 4 bases between. From germline, CDR1 is SGHTA and CDR2 FQGNSA. CDR3 coding DNA: TGTGCCAGCAGCTTAGAGGTCACAGATACGCAGTATTTT. Amino acids: CASSLEVTDTQYF.

This clone was detected a few times. This chain links TRBV5-1 with TRBJ2-4, with D uncertain. This CDR3 region has 15 residues. Trimming left V 2 bases short and J 0 bases short, with 9 bases between. Per the germline V gene, CDR1 is SGHRS and CDR2 is YFSETQ. CDR3 in DNA: TGCGCCAGCAGCTTCGGACCTCAAGCCAAAAACATTCAGTACTTC. Translation gives CASSFGPQAKNIQYF.

In its sample, this clone was seen a few times. The chain recombines TRBV4-1 with TRBJ2-4; TRBD1 is a possible D gene (6 bases). Germline lookup yields CDR1 MGHRA and CDR2 YSYEKL. The CDR3 is made up of 16 amino acids. V lost 0 bases and J 2 bases, leaving 11 bases between the germline ends. CDR3 sequence: CASSQDFRGTKNIQYF. The DNA of the CDR3 is TGCGCCAGCAGCCAAGATTTCAGGGGAACCAAAAACATTCAGTACTTC.